Presented here are 8 T cell receptor beta chains from one specimen sequenced in a study of T cell responses to AZD1222 COVID-19 vaccine. Sequencing was performed with immunoSEQ multiplex PCR; in TCRdb, only in-frame clones are kept and a portion is missing. The profile covers around 190,000 clones, with roughly 92% appearing a single time and 1.5% to 2% taken by the ten largest. This specimen was peripheral blood, taken 28 days after the second AZD1222 dose. The source of these receptors is an adult who received the AZD1222 COVID-19 vaccine.

V is TRBV7-6 and J is TRBJ2-5; D remains unclear. Between the trimmed V and J ends, which lost 5 bases and 5 bases, there was a span of 18 bases. Germline V lookup: CDR1 SGHVS, CDR2 FNYEAQ. The CDR3 is made up of 15 amino acids. The CDR3 coding sequence is TGTGCCAGCAGCCCAATTCCTAGGGCCACTGAGACCCAGTACTTC. Translated, it gives CASSPIPRATETQYF.

The chain combines TRBV27 with TRBJ2-1; D possibly corresponds to TRBD2 (5 bases). The CDR3 is 16 residues long. The V end lost 5 bases, the J end lost 3 bases, and 17 bases lay between the germline ends. Germline loops: CDR1 MNHEY, CDR2 SMNVEV (reference sequence). The DNA of the CDR3 is TGTGCCAGCAGTCCACGGACTGGGTTAAGCTACAATGAGCAGTTCTTC. Its protein is CASSPRTGLSYNEQFF.

Worth noting for this clone: Mismatch with germline at one junction end may stem from a read error. This chain connects TRBV7-2 to TRBJ1-4, with D possibly matching TRBD1 (5 bases). Per the germline V gene, CDR1 is SGHTA and CDR2 is FQGNSA. There are 15 residues in the CDR3. The CDR3 loop reads CASSTQGVVNGKLFF. The CDR3 DNA is TGTGCCAGCAGCACCCAGGGTGTGGTGAATGGAAAACTGTTTTTT.

This chain links TRBV5-5 with TRBJ1-1, with D perhaps TRBD1 (5 bases). Germline lookup yields CDR1 SGHKS and CDR2 YYEKEE (reference sequence). Trimming took off 7 bases at V and 2 bases at J, with 21 bases between the two ends. The CDR3 has 16 residues. The CDR3 DNA reads TGTGCCAGCTTGGGGGAAAGGGGTCAGATAAACACTGAAGCTTTCTTT. Protein: CASLGERGQINTEAFF.

The CDR3 nucleotides read TGCAGTGCTATTGACCCCTTTAACCCCTACGAGCAGTACTTC. Its translation is CSAIDPFNPYEQYF. This rearrangement joins TRBV20-1 to TRBJ2-7; no reliable D call. This CDR3 is built from 14 residues. Germline-derived CDR1 and CDR2 are DFQATT and SNEGSKA (reference sequence). Trimming left V 4 bases short and J 2 bases short, with 15 bases between.

This clone has just a few counts. CDR3 sequence: CASSFTSGISTDTQYF. The CDR3 bases are TGCGCCAGCAGCTTTACTAGCGGCATTAGCACAGATACGCAGTATTTT. V and J are TRBV5-1 and TRBJ2-3, with TRBD2 identical over 8 bases. V lost 2 bases to trimming and J lost 0 bases; unmatched junction nucleotides: 5. The CDR3 runs to 16 residues. Germline V gives CDR1 SGHRS, CDR2 YFSETQ. Using reference TRBV5-1 and TRBJ2-3 for the parts outside the CDR3, the full variable domain is KAGVTQTPRYLIKTRGQQVTLSCSPISGHRSVSWYQQTPGQGLQFLFEYFSETQRNKGNFPGRFSGRQFSNSRSEMNVSTLELGDSALYLCASSFTSGISTDTQYFGPGTRLTVL.

J is TRBJ2-7 and V is TRBV7-8; tentatively, D is TRBD1 or TRBD2 (5 bases each). V lost 1 base and J lost 6, with 16 bases in between. CDR1 is SGHVS and CDR2 is FQNEAQ in the germline V gene. The CDR3 is 15 residues long. The CDR3 DNA is TGTGCCAGCAGCTTAGTTCTGGGGGTTTCATCCGAGCAGTACTTC. This gives the protein CASSLVLGVSSEQYF.

The chain links TRBV24-1 to TRBJ2-1, with a weak D call TRBD1 (6 bases). Trimming took 6 bases from V and 9 from J, leaving 14 bases between them. Germline V lookup: CDR1 KGHDR, CDR2 SFDVKD. The length of the CDR3 is 13 residues. CDR3 loop: CATSTVGASEQFF. As DNA, the CDR3 is TGTGCCACCAGTACAGTGGGGGCGAGTGAGCAGTTCTTC.